Shown below are 23 T cell receptor beta chains from a single sample sequenced in a study of blood T cells in healthy people across ages. A second about 6 to 12 cycle PCR used barcoded and J-beta primers. TCRdb called the 5' RACE reads again in MiXCR, with one record for every CDR3 protein. In the table there are around 1.5 million distinct CDR3 sequences, 42% of which are singletons. The sample consisted of blood. Source of these receptors: a woman under 30 in good health.

This clonotype was counted between two and nine times. V is TRBV6-5 and J is TRBJ2-3; tentative D call: TRBD1 (5 bases). The CDR3 sequence is 13 residues long. The V gene's germline CDR1 is MNHEY and CDR2 SVGAGI. V lost 5 bases and J 2 bases, leaving 8 bases between the germline ends. This chain's CDR3 is CASSQGFTDTQYF. The CDR3 DNA is TGTGCCAGCAGTCAGGGATTCACAGATACGCAGTATTTT.

This clonotype was detected only a few times. The chain joins TRBV5-4 to TRBJ2-3, with 7 bases that match TRBD2. In germline, CDR1 is SGHNT, CDR2 YYREEE (reference sequence). V trimming: 0 bases; J trimming: 5 bases; junction bases outside the gene matches: 12. There are 17 residues in the CDR3. CDR3 amino acids: CASSLGLAAVGGDTQYF. CDR3 sequence (DNA): TGTGCCAGCAGCTTGGGGCTAGCGGCTGTCGGGGGAGATACGCAGTATTTT.

J is TRBJ1-5 and V is TRBV6-1; D ambiguous. V was clipped by 0 bases and J by 3 bases, with 12 bases between them. The germline gives CDR1 MNHNS, CDR2 SASEGT. This CDR3 has 16 amino acids. The CDR3 bases are TGTGCCAGCAGTGAAGCGAGCCCAGGCATCAATCAGCCCCAGCATTTT. Translated, it gives CASSEASPGINQPQHF.

This clonotype has more than one count but fewer than ten. This chain uses TRBV14 with TRBJ2-4; D remains unclear. Germline CDR1 is SGHDN and CDR2 is FVKESK. The CDR3 contains 14 residues. V lost 3 bases and J lost 0, with 6 bases in between. The CDR3 nucleotides are TGTGCCAGCAGCCAGGAGTTAGCCAAAAACATTCAGTACTTC. Translation gives CASSQELAKNIQYF. The entire variable domain, with the rest obtained from reference TRBV14 and TRBJ2-4, is as follows: EAGVTQFPSHSVIEKGQTVTLRCDPISGHDNLYWYRRVMGKEIKFLLHFVKESKQDESGMPNNRFLAERTGGTYSTLKVQPAELEDSGVYFCASSQELAKNIQYFGAGTRLSVL.

This chain joins TRBV5-1 and TRBJ1-5; maybe TRBD1 (5 bases). The CDR3 contains 13 residues. Trimming took off 0 bases at V and 12 bases at J, with 13 bases between the two ends. CDR1 SGHRS and CDR2 YFSETQ come from the germline V gene. The CDR3 sequence: CASSLGRGEIQHF. Written as DNA, the CDR3 is TGCGCCAGCAGCTTGGGGCGGGGGGAAATCCAGCATTTT.

The chain is built from TRBV2 and TRBJ2-5; 13 bases fit TRBD2. This CDR3 has 16 residues. CDR1 and CDR2 from the germline V gene are SNHLY and FYNNEI. The trim removed 6 bases at V and 5 bases at J, leaving 9 bases unmatched. CDR3 region: CASSRIGTSGKETQYF. The CDR3 bases are TGTGCCAGCAGCCGCATTGGGACTAGCGGGAAGGAGACCCAGTACTTC.

The V and J genes are TRBV12-3 or TRBV12-4 and TRBJ2-5; 7 nucleotides agree with TRBD2. The CDR3 has 12 amino acids. V lost 6 bases, J lost 4 bases, and 2 bases stayed unmatched. DNA of the CDR3: TGTGCCAGCAGGGGGGAGGGAGAGACCCAGTACTTC. Its protein product is CASRGEGETQYF.

The chain recombines TRBV7-2 with TRBJ2-1, with 9 bases fitting TRBD2. Losses at the gene ends were 2 bases for V and 4 bases for J; bases not matched to a gene: 6. The CDR3 length is 16 residues. The V gene's germline CDR1 is SGHTA and CDR2 FQGNSA. CDR3 amino acids: CASSLFTTSGYNEQFF. The CDR3 coding sequence is TGTGCCAGCAGCTTATTCACGACTAGCGGATACAATGAGCAGTTCTTC.

V is TRBV2 and J is TRBJ1-1; D uncertain. Germline V lookup: CDR1 SNHLY, CDR2 FYNNEI. The length of the CDR3 is 12 residues. With 8 bases removed from V and 4 bases from J, the gap between germline ends came to 11 bases. The CDR3 region is CASDPEGTEAFF. CDR3 in DNA: TGTGCCAGCGACCCTGAGGGCACTGAAGCTTTCTTT.

This clonotype was recorded a few times. This chain uses TRBV6-2 or TRBV6-3 with TRBJ1-4; D unresolved. Germline values: CDR1 MNHEY, CDR2 SVGEGT. V gave up 7 bases and J gave up 5 bases, with 11 bases separating them. CDR3 length: 13 residues. CDR3 loop: CASIGLGNEKLFF. The CDR3 DNA follows: TGTGCCAGCATCGGTCTTGGAAATGAAAAACTGTTTTTT.

J is TRBJ2-1 and V is TRBV10-3; D is ambiguous. Germline V lookup: CDR1 ENHRY, CDR2 SYGVKD. Trimming pared 0 bases from V and 0 bases from J, leaving 12 bases between. There are 17 residues in the CDR3. The CDR3 loop reads CAISESTLLSSYNEQFF. The CDR3 bases are TGTGCCATCAGTGAGTCGACCCTTCTTAGCTCCTACAATGAGCAGTTCTTC.

The chain recombines TRBV3-1 with TRBJ2-3, with TRBD2 identical over 12 bases. The germline CDR1 and CDR2 sequences are LGHDT and YNNKEL (reference sequence). Trimming cost V 0 bases and J 4 bases; bases outside gene matches: 11. This CDR3 has 19 amino acids. CDR3 residues: CASSQDVPTSGSGSDTQYF. For the CDR3, the DNA is TGTGCCAGCAGCCAAGATGTGCCGACTAGCGGGAGCGGTTCAGATACGCAGTATTTT.

As concerns this clonotype: A much larger clone lies one base from this, so it may be a read error. The chain carries TRBV25-1 and TRBJ2-7, with TRBD2 identical over 7 bases. The CDR3 length is 16 residues. CDR1 and CDR2 from the germline V gene are MGHDK and SYGVNS. With V trimmed by 3 bases and J by 7 bases, 15 bases remained unmatched. CDR3 DNA sequence: TGTGCCAGCAGTGAGCTTACGGGGCGGGAGCACAATGAGCAGTACTTC. This codes for CASSELTGREHNEQYF.

The V call is TRBV29-1, the J call TRBJ1-1; 7 bases are shared with TRBD1. This CDR3 contains 13 residues. Looked up from germline, CDR1 is SQVTM and CDR2 is ANQGSEA. The V and J ends lost 2 bases and 2 bases, in that order; junction bases with no gene match: 2. The CDR3 DNA sequence: TGCAGCGTTGAACAGGGGGACAACACTGAAGCTTTCTTT. This translates into CSVEQGDNTEAFF.

The chain has TRBV7-9 and TRBJ2-5, with no clear D. The germline gives CDR1 SEHNR, CDR2 FQNEAQ (reference sequence). This CDR3 has 12 residues. Trimming cost V 0 bases and J 13 bases, with 12 bases left between them. The chain's CDR3 is CASSLAGIERYF. CDR3 DNA sequence: TGTGCCAGCAGCTTAGCCGGTATTGAGCGGTACTTC.

In regard to this clonotype: Just one base apart from a much larger clone, this may be a read error. The chain has TRBV29-1 and TRBJ2-5; D is unresolved. The ends were cut back, 3 bases at V and 1 base at J, with 12 bases in the middle. Germline V gives CDR1 SQVTM, CDR2 ANQGSEA. The CDR3 covers 14 residues. CDR3 amino acids: CSVDPHAVQETQYF. As DNA, the CDR3 is TGCAGCGTTGACCCCCATGCCGTCCAAGAGACCCAGTACTTC.

V usage is TRBV7-8 and J usage is TRBJ2-1; 9 bases agree with TRBD2. With V trimmed by 1 base and J by 9 bases, 13 bases remained unmatched. The length of the CDR3 is 17 residues. Germline loops: CDR1 SGHVS, CDR2 FQNEAQ. In DNA, the CDR3 is TGTGCCAGCAGCTTAGGACTAGCGGAAGGTTTTTTGAGTGAGCAGTTCTTC. Translation gives CASSLGLAEGFLSEQFF.

This clonotype was counted a few times. This chain uses TRBV18 with TRBJ1-6; D call uncertain. The CDR3 has 13 amino acids. Trimming pared 3 bases from V and 5 bases from J, leaving 5 bases between. Germline-derived CDR1 and CDR2 are KGHSH and LQKENI. CDR3 sequence (DNA): TGTGCCAGCTCACCTTCCGATAATTCACCCCTCCACTTT. Protein sequence: CASSPSDNSPLHF.

In regard to this clonotype: A single base separates this from a much larger clone, so it may be a read error. V and J are TRBV7-2 and TRBJ2-1; D is tentatively TRBD1 or TRBD2 (6 bases each). The CDR3 runs 14 residues. The V gene's germline CDR1 is SGHTA and CDR2 FQGNSA. The CDR3 spells CASSSPGAYNERFF. In DNA form, the CDR3 reads TGTGCCAGCAGCTCCCCGGGGGCCTACAATGAGCGGTTCTTC.

With regard to this clonotype: One base away lies a much larger clone, so this may be a sequencing read error. This sequence joins TRBV11-2 and TRBJ2-7; D not resolved. Germline assignment: CDR1 SGHAT and CDR2 FQNNGV. Trimming left V 5 bases short and J 10 bases short, with 18 bases between. The CDR3 spans 13 residues. As DNA, the CDR3 is TGTGCCAGCAGCGTAAGTTACGGCCAGCAACAGTACTTC. This translates into CASSVSYGQQQYF.

This clonotype was detected once. This clone may be a read error of a much larger clone one base away. The chain recombines TRBV29-1 with TRBJ2-7; no clear D gene. The CDR3 runs 11 residues. Germline V lookup: CDR1 SQVTM, CDR2 ANQGSEA. Here the CDR3 reads CSAEETYEQYF. Here the CDR3 DNA reads TGCAGCGCTGAAGAAACCTACGAGCAGTACTTC.

This clonotype was seen a handful of times. This chain connects TRBV6-2 or TRBV6-3 to TRBJ2-5, with D perhaps TRBD2 (6 bases). Germline CDR1 MNHEY, CDR2 SVGEGT. This CDR3 spans 15 amino acids. Trimming removed 2 bases at V and 4 bases at J, with 14 bases between. CDR3 DNA: TGTGCCAGCAGTTACATCTGGGGGGAAGGAGAGACCCAGTACTTC. The encoded protein is CASSYIWGEGETQYF.

The rearrangement joins TRBV12-3 or TRBV12-4 to TRBJ1-6; 7 nucleotides match TRBD1. The CDR3 consists of 15 residues. The V gene end was trimmed by 5 bases and the J gene end by 7 bases; junction bases not matched to a gene: 8. CDR3 coding DNA: TGTGCCAGCAGTCTCGGGGACAGATGGAATTCACCCCTCCACTTT. Its protein is CASSLGDRWNSPLHF.